Presented here are 30 T cell receptor beta chains from one specimen sequenced in a study of radiotherapy plus CTLA-4 blockade in lung cancer. Profiled with immunoSEQ multiplex PCR; TCRdb holds only in-frame clones, not every one. The sample has about 25,000 clones, approximately 70% seen once. Sequenced here: peripheral blood, sampled from a patient treated with radiotherapy plus ipilimumab. The origin of the receptors is a human donor with non-small cell lung cancer who had stable disease on radiotherapy plus ipilimumab.

V usage is TRBV4-1 and J usage is TRBJ2-2; 8 positions agree with TRBD1. The CDR3 extends over 17 amino acids. J lost 9 bases, V lost 0 bases, and 12 bases had no gene match. Germline V gene sequence: CDR1 MGHRA, CDR2 YSYEKL. This chain's CDR3 is CASSQDQTGVNSWELFF. The CDR3 nucleotides are TGCGCCAGCAGCCAAGATCAGACAGGGGTGAATTCTTGGGAGCTGTTTTTT.

The chain has TRBV5-1 and TRBJ2-7; D is perhaps TRBD2 (6 bases). CDR1 and CDR2 from the germline V gene are SGHRS and YFSETQ. The CDR3 extends over 14 amino acids. V was clipped by 2 bases and J by 3 bases, with 12 bases between them. The CDR3 nucleotides read TGCGCCAGCAGCTTTGGGGGGACCCTCTACGAGCAGTACTTC. Translating it yields CASSFGGTLYEQYF. Using reference TRBV5-1 and TRBJ2-7 for the parts outside the CDR3, the full variable domain is KAGVTQTPRYLIKTRGQQVTLSCSPISGHRSVSWYQQTPGQGLQFLFEYFSETQRNKGNFPGRFSGRQFSNSRSEMNVSTLELGDSALYLCASSFGGTLYEQYFGPGTRLTVT.

A few counts support this clone. The V gene is TRBV10-3, the J gene TRBJ2-7; D is possibly TRBD2 (7 bases). Germline CDR1 is ENHRY and CDR2 is SYGVKD. The ends were cut back, 7 bases at V and 6 bases at J, with 10 bases in the middle. This CDR3 is 11 amino acids long. The CDR3 protein is CAIKGEGEQYF. In nucleotides, the CDR3 is TGTGCCATCAAGGGGGAGGGCGAGCAGTACTTC.

The J gene is TRBJ2-6, the V gene TRBV18, with D unclear. The CDR3 extends over 14 amino acids. The germline V gene encodes CDR1 KGHSH and CDR2 LQKENI. V dropped 2 bases and J dropped 0 bases, with 2 bases sitting between them. The CDR3 nucleotides read TGTGCCAGCTCACCAGTCTCTGGGGCCAACGTCCTGACTTTC. Protein: CASSPVSGANVLTF. The variable domain in full, with the rest retrieved from reference TRBV18 and TRBJ2-6, is NAGVMQNPRHLVRRRGQEARLRCSPMKGHSHVYWYRQLPEEGLKFMVYLQKENIIDESGMPKERFSAEFPKEGPSILRIQQVVRGDSAAYFCASSPVSGANVLTFGAGSRLTVL.

The CDR3 is CASSRQGSYEQYF. The CDR3 DNA sequence: TGCGCCAGCAGCCGGCAGGGGTCCTACGAGCAGTACTTC. This sequence joins TRBV5-1 and TRBJ2-7; weak D call: TRBD1 (6 bases). From germline, CDR1 is SGHRS and CDR2 YFSETQ. CDR3 length: 13 amino acids. The V gene lost 4 bases and the J gene lost 1 base, with 9 bases spanning the gap.

The J gene is TRBJ2-5, the V gene TRBV13; 11 nucleotides match TRBD2. Trimming cost V 5 bases and J 3 bases; bases outside gene matches: 2. Germline assignment: CDR1 PRHDT and CDR2 FYEKMQ (reference sequence). The CDR3 consists of 14 residues. The CDR3 nucleotides read TGTGCCAGCAGCCGACTAGCGGGAAAAGAGACCCAGTACTTC. It codes for CASSRLAGKETQYF.

The V and J genes are TRBV29-1 and TRBJ2-1, with D tentatively TRBD1 or TRBD2 (5 bases each). CDR1 is SQVTM, CDR2 ANQGSEA, per germline. Trimming shortened V by 7 bases and J by 3 bases, and 16 bases separated the two germline ends. The CDR3 extends over 14 amino acids. The CDR3 sequence: CSGCTGPGYNEQFF. CDR3 sequence (DNA): TGCAGCGGATGTACGGGACCCGGCTACAATGAGCAGTTCTTC.

The gene calls are TRBV19 and TRBJ1-5; D remains ambiguous. The CDR3 covers 16 residues. Germline lookup yields CDR1 LNHDA and CDR2 SQIVND (reference sequence). The germline V and J ends were trimmed by 10 bases and 1 base, with 20 bases remaining between them. Written as DNA, the CDR3 is TGTGCCACCGGAGGGAGAAGGTCGGCCAGCAATCAGCCCCAGCATTTT. Amino acid sequence: CATGGRRSASNQPQHF.

This chain connects TRBV7-2 to TRBJ1-2; no clear D. The V gene's germline CDR1 is SGHTA and CDR2 FQGNSA. Trimming cost V 2 bases and J 8 bases, with 15 bases left between them. CDR3 length: 14 residues. CDR3 in DNA: TGTGCCAGCAGCTTAAGTTATGCATCAGAGGGCTACACCTTC. It yields the protein CASSLSYASEGYTF.

This chain uses TRBV18 with TRBJ2-7; D uncertain. The ends were cut back, 0 bases at V and 2 bases at J, with 11 bases in the middle. Germline V gives CDR1 KGHSH, CDR2 LQKENI. The CDR3 length is 15 residues. CDR3 sequence (DNA): TGTGCCAGCTCACCACCGGTGGCCGGTACCTACGAGCAGTACTTC. It codes for CASSPPVAGTYEQYF. Full variable domain (rest looked up from reference TRBV18 and TRBJ2-7): NAGVMQNPRHLVRRRGQEARLRCSPMKGHSHVYWYRQLPEEGLKFMVYLQKENIIDESGMPKERFSAEFPKEGPSILRIQQVVRGDSAAYFCASSPPVAGTYEQYFGPGTRLTVT.

The chain links TRBV19 to TRBJ1-6, with D unclear. The CDR3 consists of 17 residues. The V gene lost 5 bases and the J gene lost 7 bases, with 21 bases spanning the gap. Germline V gives CDR1 LNHDA, CDR2 SQIVND (reference sequence). The CDR3 region is CASSPEGSGVKNSPLHF. The CDR3 region has the DNA TGTGCCAGTAGTCCCGAAGGCAGCGGGGTAAAAAATTCACCCCTCCACTTT.

V gene TRBV11-3 combines with J gene TRBJ2-3, with 13 positions matching TRBD2. This CDR3 comprises 19 residues. The V and J ends lost 1 base and 8 bases, in that order; junction bases with no gene match: 15. Germline CDR1 SGHNT, CDR2 YENEEA. The CDR3 sequence: CASSLVGSGLAGEGTTQYF. The CDR3 DNA reads TGTGCCAGCAGCTTAGTAGGGTCCGGACTAGCGGGAGAGGGGACTACGCAGTATTTT.

This chain links TRBV28 with TRBJ2-7; D is perhaps TRBD2 (6 bases). V lost 8 bases and J 3 bases, leaving 8 bases between the germline ends. Looked up from germline, CDR1 is MDHEN and CDR2 is SYDVKM. The CDR3 is made up of 11 amino acids. The CDR3 spells CASRLVYEQYF. CDR3 nucleotide sequence: TGTGCCAGCCGACTAGTCTACGAGCAGTACTTC.

The CDR3 DNA reads TGTGCCAGCTCACCACCGCAGCAGAGCTCCTACAATGAGCAGTTCTTC. This codes for CASSPPQQSSYNEQFF. The chain couples TRBV18 to TRBJ2-1; D is uncertain. This CDR3 spans 16 amino acids. Germline V gene sequence: CDR1 KGHSH, CDR2 LQKENI. V was cut by 0 bases and J by 0 bases, with 9 bases left in between.

This chain links TRBV29-1 with TRBJ2-3; D could derive from TRBD1 or TRBD2 (5 bases each). The germline V gene has CDR1 SQVTM and CDR2 ANQGSEA. Trimming stripped 7 bases from V and 6 bases from J, with 14 bases between. The CDR3 covers 12 residues. CDR3 nucleotide sequence: TGCAGCGCCGGGACCTCGGGCGATACGCAGTATTTT. Encoded protein: CSAGTSGDTQYF.

The rearrangement links TRBV6-6 to TRBJ1-3, with D unresolved. CDR3 size: 15 residues. Trimming took 2 bases from V and 0 from J, leaving 8 bases between them. Germline CDR1 MNHNY, CDR2 SVGAGI (reference sequence). CDR3 nucleotide sequence: TGTGCCAGCAGTTACGACGGATACTCTGGAAACACCATATATTTT. This codes for CASSYDGYSGNTIYF.

This sequence joins TRBV7-9 and TRBJ2-1; 11 bases fit TRBD2. V lost 2 bases to trimming and J lost 7 bases; unmatched junction nucleotides: 4. From germline, CDR1 is SEHNR and CDR2 FQNEAQ (reference sequence). The CDR3 runs to 15 residues. In nucleotides, the CDR3 is TGTGCCAGCAGCTTACTAGCGGGAGGCATGAATGAGCAGTTCTTC. Translation: CASSLLAGGMNEQFF.

The chain carries TRBV29-1 and TRBJ1-2, with 11 bases aligning to TRBD1. Germline V gene sequence: CDR1 SQVTM, CDR2 ANQGSEA. This CDR3 has 12 amino acids. The V gene end was trimmed by 4 bases and the J gene end by 8 bases; junction bases not matched to a gene: 3. The CDR3 region is CSVGGDRGGYTF. The CDR3 DNA is TGCAGCGTTGGCGGGGACAGGGGGGGCTACACCTTC.

The V call is TRBV27, the J call TRBJ2-4; D is unresolved. Germline assignment: CDR1 MNHEY and CDR2 SMNVEV (reference sequence). The CDR3 runs to 12 residues. V was trimmed by 9 bases and J by 7 bases, leaving 13 bases between them. CDR3 nucleotides: TGTGCCAGTAGAAGCAGTACGAACATTCAGTACTTC. Translation gives CASRSSTNIQYF.

The chain links TRBV5-4 to TRBJ2-5; D not certain. The length of the CDR3 is 13 residues. In germline, CDR1 is SGHNT, CDR2 YYREEE (reference sequence). Between the trimmed V and J ends, which lost 1 base and 4 bases, there was a span of 8 bases. CDR3 protein: CASSLLTLETQYF. The DNA of the CDR3 is TGTGCCAGCAGCTTGTTAACCTTAGAGACCCAGTACTTC.

The chain carries TRBV7-3 and TRBJ2-5, with unresolved D. The CDR3 has 12 residues. Germline V gene lookup returns CDR1 SGHTA and CDR2 FQGTGA. V was pared by 1 base and J by 4 bases, with 4 bases between. CDR3 sequence: CASSLKGETQYF. CDR3 bases: TGTGCCAGCAGCTTAAAGGGAGAGACCCAGTACTTC.

The CDR3 loop reads CASSWGQGYNEQFF. The CDR3 region has the DNA TGTGCCAGCAGTTGGGGACAGGGTTACAATGAGCAGTTCTTC. The genes are TRBV6-5 and TRBJ2-1, with 9 bases aligning to TRBD1. The germline V gene encodes CDR1 MNHEY and CDR2 SVGAGI. Trimming removed 4 bases from V and 4 bases from J; junction bases left unmatched: 2. The CDR3 is 14 residues long.

The chain carries TRBV28 and TRBJ1-2; a weak D match, TRBD1 (5 bases). The CDR3 covers 17 residues. The V gene lost 11 bases and the J gene lost 2 bases, with 27 bases spanning the gap. The germline gives CDR1 MDHEN, CDR2 SYDVKM. This CDR3 is CAAGSHETARANYGYTF. CDR3 nucleotide sequence: TGTGCCGCCGGGTCACATGAGACGGCCAGGGCCAACTATGGCTACACCTTC.

The chain combines TRBV5-5 with TRBJ1-1; D call uncertain. This CDR3 is built from 14 residues. Trimming shortened V by 2 bases and J by 4 bases, and 12 bases separated the two germline ends. In germline, CDR1 is SGHKS, CDR2 YYEKEE (reference sequence). The CDR3 DNA reads as TGTGCCAGCAGCTTTGGGCTCCGGGGCACTGAAGCTTTCTTT. Its protein product is CASSFGLRGTEAFF.

The J gene is TRBJ1-2, the V gene TRBV4-3; D unclear. CDR1 LGHNA and CDR2 YSLEER come from the germline V gene. Trimming cost V 0 bases and J 4 bases, with 12 bases left between them. This CDR3 has 15 residues. The CDR3 protein is CASSQDTGSGYGYTF. As DNA, the CDR3 is TGCGCCAGCAGCCAAGATACGGGCTCGGGCTATGGCTACACCTTC.

This clone ranks as medium-sized (0.01 to 0.1%). This chain connects TRBV6-5 to TRBJ2-1, with D perhaps matching TRBD2 (6 bases). V was trimmed by 2 bases and J by 3 bases, leaving 11 bases between them. Germline lookup yields CDR1 MNHEY and CDR2 SVGAGI. CDR3 length: 15 residues. The CDR3 bases are TGTGCCAGCAGTTACCGGGGGTATCACTACAATGAGCAGTTCTTC. As protein: CASSYRGYHYNEQFF.

V and J are TRBV4-3 and TRBJ2-3; TRBD1 matches 9 bases. V lost 2 bases to trimming and J lost 6 bases; unmatched junction nucleotides: 9. The CDR3 runs 16 residues. The V gene's germline CDR1 is LGHNA and CDR2 YSLEER. The CDR3 loop is CASSQRWDREVDTQYF. The CDR3, as DNA: TGCGCCAGCAGCCAAAGGTGGGACAGGGAGGTGGATACGCAGTATTTT.

The chain has TRBV5-1 and TRBJ2-6; no clear D gene. CDR1 is SGHRS, CDR2 YFSETQ, per germline. This CDR3 spans 15 amino acids. The V and J ends lost 1 base and 0 bases respectively, with 5 bases between them. CDR3 residues: CASSLTVSGANVLTF. The DNA for the CDR3 is TGCGCCAGCAGCTTGACGGTCTCTGGGGCCAACGTCCTGACTTTC.

The chain combines TRBV7-9 with TRBJ1-1, with D hard to call. The CDR3 runs 14 residues. Deletions cut 5 bases from V and 0 bases from J, with 10 bases between. The germline V gene has CDR1 SEHNR and CDR2 FQNEAQ (reference sequence). As DNA, the CDR3 is TGTGCCAGCAGCCCCAACACGGTGAACACTGAAGCTTTCTTT. Amino acid sequence: CASSPNTVNTEAFF.

This sequence joins TRBV7-9 and TRBJ1-5; no reliable D call. The germline V and J ends were trimmed by 6 bases and 1 base, with 16 bases remaining between them. This CDR3 comprises 16 residues. Germline assignment: CDR1 SEHNR and CDR2 FQNEAQ (reference sequence). This CDR3 is CASSHEDRNSNQPQHF. In DNA form, the CDR3 reads TGTGCCAGCAGTCACGAGGACCGCAACAGCAATCAGCCCCAGCATTTT.